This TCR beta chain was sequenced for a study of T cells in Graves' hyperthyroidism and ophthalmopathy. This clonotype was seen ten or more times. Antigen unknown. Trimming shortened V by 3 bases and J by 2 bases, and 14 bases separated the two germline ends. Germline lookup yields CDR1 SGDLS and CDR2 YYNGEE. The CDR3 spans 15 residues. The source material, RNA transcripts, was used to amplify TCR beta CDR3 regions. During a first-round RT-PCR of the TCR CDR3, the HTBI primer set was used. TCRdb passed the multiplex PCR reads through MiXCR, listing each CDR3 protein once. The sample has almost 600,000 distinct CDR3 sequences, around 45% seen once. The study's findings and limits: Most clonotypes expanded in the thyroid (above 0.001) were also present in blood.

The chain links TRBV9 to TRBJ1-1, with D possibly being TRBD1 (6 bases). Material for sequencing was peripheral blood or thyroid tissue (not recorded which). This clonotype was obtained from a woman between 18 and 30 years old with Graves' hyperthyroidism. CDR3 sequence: CASSAGGRDNTEAFF. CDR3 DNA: TGTGCCAGCAGCGCTGGGGGCAGGGATAACACTGAAGCTTTCTTT.